This paragraph reports one T cell receptor beta chain. The antigen is not known. The entry originates in a study of cytomegalovirus exposure and HLA in healthy donors. General study findings and limits: HLA alleles were associated with around 17,000 TCR beta sequences in a later analysis at 0.05 false discovery rate.

PCR amplification relied on 60 Vbeta primers (plus 13 Jbeta primers). Clones were sequenced by immunoSEQ multiplex PCR, and TCRdb holds only the in-frame ones, with some missing. The data contain roughly 130,000 clones, about 82% of them singletons. V gave up 6 bases and J gave up 5 bases, with 10 bases separating them. There are 13 residues in the CDR3. Germline-derived CDR1 and CDR2 are MNHNS and SASEGT. The sequence derives from a man aged 25-45 years in good health and CMV-seronegative. The sequenced sample consisted of PBMCs. This chain joins TRBV6-1 and TRBJ1-4; a possible D gene is TRBD1 (5 bases). The DNA for the CDR3 is TGTGCCAGCAGACCGGGGGGGAATGAAAAACTGTTTTTT. It is translated as CASRPGGNEKLFF.